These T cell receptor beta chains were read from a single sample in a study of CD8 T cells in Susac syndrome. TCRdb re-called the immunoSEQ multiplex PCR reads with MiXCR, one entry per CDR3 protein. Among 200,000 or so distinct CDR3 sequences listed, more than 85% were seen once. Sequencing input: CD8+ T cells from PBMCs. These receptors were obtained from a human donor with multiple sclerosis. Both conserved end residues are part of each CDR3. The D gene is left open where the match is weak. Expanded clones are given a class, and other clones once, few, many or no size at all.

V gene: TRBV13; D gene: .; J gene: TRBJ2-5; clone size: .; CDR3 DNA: TGTGCCAGCAGCCGATGGGCACAGACCCAAGAGACCCAGTACTTC; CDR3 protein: CASSRWAQTQETQYF
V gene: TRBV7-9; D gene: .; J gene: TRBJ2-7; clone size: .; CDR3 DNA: TGTGCCAGCAGCCTAGAACGGGGCGCCGAGCAGTACTTC; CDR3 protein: CASSLERGAEQYF
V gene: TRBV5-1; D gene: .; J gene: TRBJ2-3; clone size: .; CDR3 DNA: TGCGCCAGCAGCTTCAAGTTAATCACAGATACGCAGTATTTT; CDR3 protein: CASSFKLITDTQYF
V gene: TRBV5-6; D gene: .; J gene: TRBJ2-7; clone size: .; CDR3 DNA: TGTGCCAGCAGCTTAGGAATTTCTATAGACGAGCAGTACTTC; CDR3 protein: CASSLGISIDEQYF
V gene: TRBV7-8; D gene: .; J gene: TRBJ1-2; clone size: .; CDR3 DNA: TGTGCCAGCAGCCCTTCTGGGGGTTTTAACTATGGCTACACCTTC; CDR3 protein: CASSPSGGFNYGYTF
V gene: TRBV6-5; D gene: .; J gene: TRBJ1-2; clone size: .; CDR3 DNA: TGTGCCAGCAGTTACTCGAGTATGGGGGGCGACTATGGCTACACCTTC; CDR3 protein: CASSYSSMGGDYGYTF
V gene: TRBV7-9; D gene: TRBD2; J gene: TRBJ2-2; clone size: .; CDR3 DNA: TGTGCCAGCAGCTTTAAACTAGCGAAGACCGGGGAGCTGTTTTTT; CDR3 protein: CASSFKLAKTGELFF
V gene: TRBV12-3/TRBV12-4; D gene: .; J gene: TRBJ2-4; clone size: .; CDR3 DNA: TGTGCCAGCAGTTTAGGCTCGTTGTTAGCCAAAAACATTCAGTACTTC; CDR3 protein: CASSLGSLLAKNIQYF
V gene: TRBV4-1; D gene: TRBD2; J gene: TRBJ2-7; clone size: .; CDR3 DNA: TGCGCCAGCAGCCAAGAGTTGACTAGCGTGGCCTACGAGCAGTACTTC; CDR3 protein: CASSQELTSVAYEQYF
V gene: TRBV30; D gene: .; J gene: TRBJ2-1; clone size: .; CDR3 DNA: TGTGCCTTTAGCGCTCCCTCTGAGCAGTTCTTC; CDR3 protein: CAFSAPSEQFF
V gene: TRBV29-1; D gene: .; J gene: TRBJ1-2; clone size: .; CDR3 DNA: TGCAGCGTTGACGTGGGCCCAGGGTATGGCTACACCTTC; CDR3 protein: CSVDVGPGYGYTF
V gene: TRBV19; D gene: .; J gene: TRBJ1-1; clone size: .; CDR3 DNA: TGTGCCAGTAGTGCCTCGGGCAGAATCACTGAAGCTTTCTTT; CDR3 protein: CASSASGRITEAFF
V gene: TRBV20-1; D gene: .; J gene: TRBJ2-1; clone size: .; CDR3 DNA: TGCAGTGCTAGAGATTGGAGCTTAGAGGTCAATGAGCAGTTCTTC; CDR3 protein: CSARDWSLEVNEQFF
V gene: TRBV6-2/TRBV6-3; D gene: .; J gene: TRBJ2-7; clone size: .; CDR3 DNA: TGTGCCAGCAGCCCAAAACCCGTGAGCGTCCGGGTTTACGAGCAGTACTTC; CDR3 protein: CASSPKPVSVRVYEQYF
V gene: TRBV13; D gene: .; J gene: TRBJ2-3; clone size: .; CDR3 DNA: TGTGCCAGCAGCCTCCAGGGGCTAGCGGTCACAGATACGCAGTATTTT; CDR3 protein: CASSLQGLAVTDTQYF
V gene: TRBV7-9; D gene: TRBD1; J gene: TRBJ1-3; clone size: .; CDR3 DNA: TGTTCCAGCAGCCCTCCAGGGGGGACCATATATTTT; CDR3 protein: CSSSPPGGTIYF
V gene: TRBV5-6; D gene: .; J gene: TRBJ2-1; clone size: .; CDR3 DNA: TGTGCCAGCAGCTTGGTGGGGGCCGGTGAGAATGAGCAGTTCTTC; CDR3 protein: CASSLVGAGENEQFF
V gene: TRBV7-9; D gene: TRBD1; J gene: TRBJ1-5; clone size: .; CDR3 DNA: TGTGCCAGCAGCTTGACGAACTCGGACAGGCGCGATCAGCCCCAGCATTTT; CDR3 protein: CASSLTNSDRRDQPQHF
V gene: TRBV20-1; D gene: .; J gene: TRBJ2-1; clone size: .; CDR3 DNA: TGCAGTGCTAGAAGCGGGACACCGTTTGACTACAATGAGCAGTTCTTC; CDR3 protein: CSARSGTPFDYNEQFF
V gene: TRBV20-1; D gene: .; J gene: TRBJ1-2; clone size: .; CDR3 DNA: TGCAGTGCTTCAGTAAGGGGCATCCTCTATGGCTACACCTTC; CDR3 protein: CSASVRGILYGYTF
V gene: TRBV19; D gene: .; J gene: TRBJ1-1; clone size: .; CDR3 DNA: TGTGCCAGTAGGCCCGACAGTTACACTGAAGCTTTCTTT; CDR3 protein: CASRPDSYTEAFF
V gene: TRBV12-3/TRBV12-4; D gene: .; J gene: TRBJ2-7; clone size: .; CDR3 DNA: TGTGCCAGCAGTTCATCGGCTCCTCCCTACGAGCAGTACTTC; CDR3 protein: CASSSSAPPYEQYF
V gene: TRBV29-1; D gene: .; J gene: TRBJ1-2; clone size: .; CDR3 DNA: TGCAGCGTAGGGGATGGCTACACCTTC; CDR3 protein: CSVGDGYTF
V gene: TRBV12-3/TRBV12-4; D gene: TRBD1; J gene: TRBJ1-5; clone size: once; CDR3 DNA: TGTGCCAGCAGTTCCCGGACAGGGATCCTGGAGCCCCAGCATTTT; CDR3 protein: CASSSRTGILEPQHF
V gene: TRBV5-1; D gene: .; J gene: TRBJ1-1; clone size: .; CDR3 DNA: TGCGCCAGCAGCCCGAAGATCAGGGGAATGAACACTGAAGCTTTCTTT; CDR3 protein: CASSPKIRGMNTEAFF
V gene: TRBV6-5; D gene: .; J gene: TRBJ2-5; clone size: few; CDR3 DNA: TGTGCCACCTCTTCGGATCAAGAGACCCAGTACTTC; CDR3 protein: CATSSDQETQYF
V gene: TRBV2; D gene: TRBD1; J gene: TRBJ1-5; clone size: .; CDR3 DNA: TGTGCCAGCAGCCCCTTACGGACAGGGGGCAATCAGCCCCAGCATTTT; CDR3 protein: CASSPLRTGGNQPQHF
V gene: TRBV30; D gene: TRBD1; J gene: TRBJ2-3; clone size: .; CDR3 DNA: TGTGCCTGGCGACAGGGAATGACAGATACGCAGTATTTT; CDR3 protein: CAWRQGMTDTQYF